This record concerns one TCR beta chain sequence. The CDR3 sequence is 15 residues long. With 6 bases clipped from V and 7 bases from J, the junction kept 8 bases outside the gene matches. Germline assignment: CDR1 SGHAT and CDR2 FQNNGV. This specimen comes from a study of OX40 agonist ivuxolimab in advanced cancers. Generated by immunoSEQ multiplex PCR, the TCRdb table keeps only in-frame clones and is missing some. This table holds tens of thousands of clones, roughly 80% found once. Source: CD4+ or CD8+ T cells sorted from blood, taken in a trial of the OX40 agonist ivuxolimab. This TCR derives from an adult with an advanced solid tumor such as melanoma, head and neck, liver or kidney cancer. This sequence joins TRBV11-2 and TRBJ2-1; 11 bases line up with TRBD1. The CDR3 is CASRAGQGALNEQFF. CDR3 nucleotides: TGTGCCAGCAGAGCCGGACAGGGGGCGCTTAATGAGCAGTTCTTC.